The rows below give T cell receptor beta chains drawn from one sample of a study of post-analysis software for immune sequencing data. TCRdb analysed the PCR reads with MiXCR anew, one entry per CDR3 protein. Among roughly 620,000 distinct CDR3 sequences listed, roughly 46% were seen once. The specimen sequenced was blood. These TCRs come from a girl aged 10-17 years with multiple sclerosis. The CDR3 runs from the conserved cysteine through the conserved F or W. Fields, in order: clone size, D gene, V gene, J gene, CDR3 DNA, CDR3 protein. The D gene is left open where the match is weak. Expanded clones get a size class; other rows say once, few or many, or leave the size out.

clone_size: .
d_call: TRBD2
v_call: TRBV7-2
j_call: TRBJ2-1
cdr3_nt: TGTGCCAGCAGCTTACCCACTAGCGATGAGCAGTTCTTC
cdr3_aa: CASSLPTSDEQFF

clone_size: few
d_call: TRBD2
v_call: TRBV10-3
j_call: TRBJ2-7
cdr3_nt: TGTGCCTCACACGGGCCGGGAGGGTCCGCCGAGCAGTACTTC
cdr3_aa: CASHGPGGSAEQYF

clone_size: .
d_call: TRBD1
v_call: TRBV29-1
j_call: TRBJ2-7
cdr3_nt: TGCAGCGTTCTCTCCGGGACAGGGTTCTACGAGCAGTACTTC
cdr3_aa: CSVLSGTGFYEQYF

clone_size: .
d_call: .
v_call: TRBV12-3/TRBV12-4
j_call: TRBJ2-7
cdr3_nt: TGTGCCAGCAGTTTAGATAGTCAGCCGGACTACGAGCAGTACTTC
cdr3_aa: CASSLDSQPDYEQYF

clone_size: few
d_call: TRBD2
v_call: TRBV7-2
j_call: TRBJ2-7
cdr3_nt: TGTGCCAGCAGCGCCTATCGCAGCGGGGGTACCTACGAGCAGTACTTC
cdr3_aa: CASSAYRSGGTYEQYF

clone_size: .
d_call: .
v_call: TRBV12-3/TRBV12-4
j_call: TRBJ2-3
cdr3_nt: TGTGCCAGCAGTTTCGATAGACCAATCACAGATACGCAGTATTTT
cdr3_aa: CASSFDRPITDTQYF

clone_size: few
d_call: .
v_call: TRBV10-3
j_call: TRBJ1-1
cdr3_nt: TGTGCCATCAGGGAGGACAGACACACTGAAGCTTTCTTT
cdr3_aa: CAIREDRHTEAFF

clone_size: once
d_call: .
v_call: TRBV6-5
j_call: TRBJ2-1
cdr3_nt: TGTGTCAGCAGTTACCTCACTAGAAGGGGGAATGAGCAGTTCTTC
cdr3_aa: CVSSYLTRRGNEQFF

clone_size: .
d_call: .
v_call: TRBV28
j_call: TRBJ2-7
cdr3_nt: TGTGCCAGCACCTATGGGGGCAGGGGAGTTTACGAGCAGTACTTC
cdr3_aa: CASTYGGRGVYEQYF

clone_size: .
d_call: .
v_call: TRBV5-1
j_call: TRBJ2-5
cdr3_nt: TGCGCCAGCAGCCCGGGGGCCAGTCAAGAGACCCAGTACTTC
cdr3_aa: CASSPGASQETQYF

clone_size: .
d_call: .
v_call: TRBV4-1
j_call: TRBJ1-2
cdr3_nt: TGCGCCAGCAGCCAAGAATGGGGGGGAGGCTACACCTTC
cdr3_aa: CASSQEWGGGYTF

clone_size: .
d_call: TRBD1
v_call: TRBV20-1
j_call: TRBJ2-1
cdr3_nt: TGCAGTGCGCCAAGACAGGGTTACAATGAGCAGTTCTTC
cdr3_aa: CSAPRQGYNEQFF

clone_size: .
d_call: .
v_call: TRBV29-1
j_call: TRBJ2-7
cdr3_nt: TGCAGCGTTGGAGGCAGCAACTACGAGCAGTACTTC
cdr3_aa: CSVGGSNYEQYF

clone_size: many
d_call: .
v_call: TRBV3-1
j_call: TRBJ2-5
cdr3_nt: TGTGCCAGCAGCCAAGGGACTACACAAGAGACCCAGTACTTC
cdr3_aa: CASSQGTTQETQYF

clone_size: .
d_call: TRBD2
v_call: TRBV6-6
j_call: TRBJ2-2
cdr3_nt: TGTGCCAGCTGTGCTAGCGGGTTCGCCGGGGAGCTGTTTTTT
cdr3_aa: CASCASGFAGELFF

clone_size: .
d_call: .
v_call: TRBV20-1
j_call: TRBJ2-3
cdr3_nt: TGCAGTGCCAGCAGGGAAGCAGATACGCAGTATTTT
cdr3_aa: CSASREADTQYF

clone_size: .
d_call: .
v_call: TRBV12-3/TRBV12-4
j_call: TRBJ1-4
cdr3_nt: TGTGCCAGCAGACTAGAGGGGTGGCCTAGTGAAAAACTGTTTTTT
cdr3_aa: CASRLEGWPSEKLFF

clone_size: few
d_call: .
v_call: TRBV24-1
j_call: TRBJ2-7
cdr3_nt: TGTGCCACCAGTGACTCCCGACTAGACTACAATGAGCAGTACTTC
cdr3_aa: CATSDSRLDYNEQYF

clone_size: many
d_call: .
v_call: TRBV7-3
j_call: TRBJ2-7
cdr3_nt: TGTGCCAGCAGTATCGGTGGGTCCTACGAGCAGTACTTC
cdr3_aa: CASSIGGSYEQYF

clone_size: .
d_call: .
v_call: TRBV5-1
j_call: TRBJ1-2
cdr3_nt: TGCACCAGCAGCGCAGACAGCCTCTATGGCTACACCTTC
cdr3_aa: CTSSADSLYGYTF

clone_size: .
d_call: TRBD1
v_call: TRBV29-1
j_call: TRBJ1-5
cdr3_nt: TGCAGCGTTGCCGGGACAGGGGGCGATGGCAATCAGCCCCAGCATTTT
cdr3_aa: CSVAGTGGDGNQPQHF

clone_size: few
d_call: TRBD2
v_call: TRBV7-9
j_call: TRBJ2-1
cdr3_nt: TGTGCCAGCAGCTTAAAAGCGGGGGACAATGAGCAGTTCTTC
cdr3_aa: CASSLKAGDNEQFF

clone_size: few
d_call: .
v_call: TRBV7-9
j_call: TRBJ2-7
cdr3_nt: TGTGCCAGCAGCTTAGCGGTCGTAGGGGAGCAGTACTTC
cdr3_aa: CASSLAVVGEQYF

clone_size: few
d_call: .
v_call: TRBV3-1
j_call: TRBJ2-4
cdr3_nt: TGTGCCAGCAGCCACGGAGCTGACATTCAGTACTTC
cdr3_aa: CASSHGADIQYF

clone_size: few
d_call: .
v_call: TRBV12-3/TRBV12-4
j_call: TRBJ2-7
cdr3_nt: TGTGCCAGCAGACGAAGGGGTGGCGAGCAGTACTTC
cdr3_aa: CASRRRGGEQYF

clone_size: few
d_call: .
v_call: TRBV12-3/TRBV12-4
j_call: TRBJ2-1
cdr3_nt: TGTGCCAGCAGTTTAGCGGGAGTCCCCTACAATGAGCAGTTCTTC
cdr3_aa: CASSLAGVPYNEQFF

clone_size: .
d_call: TRBD1
v_call: TRBV12-3/TRBV12-4
j_call: TRBJ1-2
cdr3_nt: TGTGCCAGCAGCCCTACCCCGACAGGGAACTATGGCTACACCTTC
cdr3_aa: CASSPTPTGNYGYTF

clone_size: .
d_call: TRBD2
v_call: TRBV6-5
j_call: TRBJ2-1
cdr3_nt: TGTGCCAGCAGTTACTCGACCGGACTAGCGGGATACAATGAGCAGTTCTTC
cdr3_aa: CASSYSTGLAGYNEQFF

clone_size: .
d_call: .
v_call: TRBV24-1
j_call: TRBJ2-5
cdr3_nt: TGTGCCACCAGTGATCCTTCCGCTAGGGACGTTTGGGAGACCCAGTACTTC
cdr3_aa: CATSDPSARDVWETQYF

clone_size: few
d_call: TRBD2
v_call: TRBV4-2
j_call: TRBJ2-3
cdr3_nt: TGTGCCTGCAGCCAGAAAGCGGGAGGCCGTGATACGCAGTATTTT
cdr3_aa: CACSQKAGGRDTQYF

clone_size: few
d_call: .
v_call: TRBV7-2
j_call: TRBJ2-3
cdr3_nt: TGTGCCAGCAGCTTACCCGGGACACCTACAGATACGCAGTATTTT
cdr3_aa: CASSLPGTPTDTQYF

clone_size: .
d_call: .
v_call: TRBV30
j_call: TRBJ1-1
cdr3_nt: TGTGCCGCAAACAGGGCGAACACTGAAGCTTTCTTT
cdr3_aa: CAANRANTEAFF

clone_size: .
d_call: .
v_call: TRBV5-1
j_call: TRBJ1-2
cdr3_nt: TGCGCCAGCAGAACCCCTGTTAATGCCGGTTTCTATGGCTACACCTTC
cdr3_aa: CASRTPVNAGFYGYTF

clone_size: .
d_call: TRBD2
v_call: TRBV3-1
j_call: TRBJ2-3
cdr3_nt: TGTGCCAGCAGCCAAGATAGCGGGGGGGCCTTAGATACGCAGTATTTT
cdr3_aa: CASSQDSGGALDTQYF

clone_size: few
d_call: TRBD2
v_call: TRBV4-1
j_call: TRBJ2-7
cdr3_nt: TGCGCCAGCAGCGAGGGGACTAGCGGAGACTACGAGCAGTACTTC
cdr3_aa: CASSEGTSGDYEQYF

clone_size: .
d_call: TRBD2
v_call: TRBV12-3/TRBV12-4
j_call: TRBJ2-5
cdr3_nt: TGTGCCAGCAGTTTTCCTAGCGGCGCCAAAGAGACCCAGTACTTC
cdr3_aa: CASSFPSGAKETQYF

clone_size: .
d_call: .
v_call: TRBV24-1
j_call: TRBJ2-1
cdr3_nt: TGTGCCACCAGTGACCCGGGACTGAACAATGAGCAGTTCTTC
cdr3_aa: CATSDPGLNNEQFF

clone_size: .
d_call: TRBD1
v_call: TRBV11-3
j_call: TRBJ2-4
cdr3_nt: TGTGCCAGCAGCGATCGGACAGGGGTGGGGGACATTCAGTACTTC
cdr3_aa: CASSDRTGVGDIQYF

clone_size: few
d_call: .
v_call: TRBV9
j_call: TRBJ2-1
cdr3_nt: TGTGCCAGCAGCGTCCAGGGGCGCGGGAAGAATGAGCAGTTCTTC
cdr3_aa: CASSVQGRGKNEQFF

clone_size: few
d_call: TRBD1
v_call: TRBV4-1
j_call: TRBJ1-2
cdr3_nt: TGCGCCAGCAGCCCTCAATTGGACAGGAACTATGGCTACACCTTC
cdr3_aa: CASSPQLDRNYGYTF

clone_size: few
d_call: .
v_call: TRBV20-1
j_call: TRBJ2-7
cdr3_nt: TGCAGTGCTGAGACAGGCCTATACTACGAGCAGTACTTC
cdr3_aa: CSAETGLYYEQYF

clone_size: .
d_call: .
v_call: TRBV4-1
j_call: TRBJ1-2
cdr3_nt: TGCGCCAGCAGCCAAGCAGTCATAAGACAGCCCCAACTATATGGCTACACCTTC
cdr3_aa: CASSQAVIRQPQLYGYTF

clone_size: .
d_call: TRBD1
v_call: TRBV7-9
j_call: TRBJ1-1
cdr3_nt: TGTGCCAGCAGCTTATACTGGGACAGGGGCCCAGGGAACACTGAAGCTTTCTTT
cdr3_aa: CASSLYWDRGPGNTEAFF

clone_size: .
d_call: TRBD2
v_call: TRBV5-1
j_call: TRBJ2-7
cdr3_nt: TGCGCCAGCAGCTCCGGGACTAGCGGGGCCTACGAGCAGTACTTC
cdr3_aa: CASSSGTSGAYEQYF

clone_size: .
d_call: TRBD2
v_call: TRBV24-1
j_call: TRBJ2-1
cdr3_nt: TGTGCCACCAGAAGCGGGAGAAACAATGAGCAGTTCTTC
cdr3_aa: CATRSGRNNEQFF

clone_size: few
d_call: .
v_call: TRBV10-3
j_call: TRBJ1-6
cdr3_nt: TGTGCCATAAACAGGGAAGATAATTCACCCCTCCACTTT
cdr3_aa: CAINREDNSPLHF

clone_size: .
d_call: .
v_call: TRBV20-1
j_call: TRBJ2-4
cdr3_nt: TGCAGTGCTGGAGACCAAGAGGCGTTAAACATTCAGTACTTC
cdr3_aa: CSAGDQEALNIQYF

clone_size: once
d_call: TRBD1
v_call: TRBV20-1
j_call: TRBJ2-1
cdr3_nt: TGCAGTGCTAGAGTTGGGACAGTCACATACAATGAGCAGTTCTTC
cdr3_aa: CSARVGTVTYNEQFF

clone_size: few
d_call: .
v_call: TRBV4-1
j_call: TRBJ2-3
cdr3_nt: TGCGCCAGCAGCCCCCTCGGACGGGAGAGCCCAGATACGCAGTATTTT
cdr3_aa: CASSPLGRESPDTQYF

clone_size: .
d_call: .
v_call: TRBV7-7
j_call: TRBJ2-7
cdr3_nt: TGTGCTAGCAGCTTAGCTGGAGGGGAGACCCGGTACTTC
cdr3_aa: CASSLAGGETRYF

clone_size: few
d_call: .
v_call: TRBV20-1
j_call: TRBJ2-1
cdr3_nt: TGCAGTGCTAGACCCCCTTCAGGTGGACAAGTACTTGAGTTCTTC
cdr3_aa: CSARPPSGGQVLEFF

clone_size: many
d_call: .
v_call: TRBV9
j_call: TRBJ2-1
cdr3_nt: TGTGCCAGCAGCGTGTCCCCTAAGACAGATTCCTACAATGAGCAGTTCTTC
cdr3_aa: CASSVSPKTDSYNEQFF

clone_size: few
d_call: .
v_call: TRBV12-3/TRBV12-4
j_call: TRBJ2-3
cdr3_nt: TGTGCCAGCAGTTTCCCCCCCGGGACAGATACGCAGTATTTT
cdr3_aa: CASSFPPGTDTQYF

clone_size: .
d_call: TRBD1
v_call: TRBV7-6
j_call: TRBJ2-3
cdr3_nt: TGTGCCAGCAGCTTGGACCGGGACAGGGTGGCAAGGGGGAGTAAAGATACGCAGTATTTT
cdr3_aa: CASSLDRDRVARGSKDTQYF

clone_size: .
d_call: .
v_call: TRBV5-1
j_call: TRBJ1-2
cdr3_nt: TGCGCCAGCAGCTTAGACCAGGGGTGGTATGGCTACACCTTC
cdr3_aa: CASSLDQGWYGYTF

clone_size: few
d_call: TRBD1
v_call: TRBV5-1
j_call: TRBJ1-2
cdr3_nt: TGCGCCAGCAGCTTGGGACAGGGGACAACTAACTATGGCTACACCTTC
cdr3_aa: CASSLGQGTTNYGYTF

clone_size: few
d_call: TRBD2
v_call: TRBV3-1
j_call: TRBJ2-7
cdr3_nt: TGTGCCAGCAGCCCTGGGCCCGGGGGAGGGGAGCAGTACTTC
cdr3_aa: CASSPGPGGGEQYF

clone_size: few
d_call: .
v_call: TRBV6-2/TRBV6-3
j_call: TRBJ2-7
cdr3_nt: TGTGCCAGCAGTTACTCGCGGGAAGCCTACGAGCAGTACTTC
cdr3_aa: CASSYSREAYEQYF

clone_size: .
d_call: .
v_call: TRBV29-1
j_call: TRBJ1-4
cdr3_nt: TGCAGCGTTGGGGAGGAAAAACTGTTTTTT
cdr3_aa: CSVGEEKLFF